This T cell receptor beta chain was sequenced during a study of identical twins. Study outcomes and limitations: Researchers caution that invariant MAIT and iNKT cells could partly confound zero-insertion analyses.

Germline V gene data show CDR1 as SGHRS and CDR2 as YFSETQ. V gave up 4 bases and J gave up 2 bases, with 10 bases separating them. This CDR3 has 13 residues. This clonotype was picked up many times. Its antigen is not identified. MiXCR, applied by TCRdb to the 5' RACE reads, yields one record per CDR3 protein. The sample contains some 240,000 distinct CDR3 sequences, roughly a tenth of which appear only once. Sequencing used memory T cells sorted from blood. The source of this sequence is a man over 45 in good health. This chain uses TRBV5-1 with TRBJ2-7; D tentatively reads TRBD1 or TRBD2 (5 bases each). CDR3 DNA: TGCGCCAGCAGCCCACTGGGGGCCTACGAGCAGTACTTC. This sequence encodes CASSPLGAYEQYF.